These 4 T cell receptor beta chains originate from one sample sequenced in a study of shared clonotypes between healthy human individuals. Clones were sequenced by immunoSEQ multiplex PCR, and TCRdb holds only the in-frame ones, with some missing. The table records 2 million to 2.5 million clones, more than 85% of them present only once. The sample was naive CD4+ T cells from PBMCs. The subset here: CD45RA+ positively selected. The receptors stem from a man younger than 35 in good health. Some clones in this sample may be carry-over from other donors' samples.

This clone was seen a handful of times. The V call is TRBV5-1, the J call TRBJ1-1, with D hard to call. Germline CDR1 is SGHRS and CDR2 is YFSETQ. The CDR3 runs 16 residues. Trimming pared 2 bases from V and 6 bases from J, leaving 20 bases between. In DNA, the CDR3 is TGCGCCAGCAGCTTCCTAACGACCCTGACGCGTTCTGAAGCTTTCTTT. This codes for CASSFLTTLTRSEAFF. Full variable domain (rest looked up from reference TRBV5-1 and TRBJ1-1): KAGVTQTPRYLIKTRGQQVTLSCSPISGHRSVSWYQQTPGQGLQFLFEYFSETQRNKGNFPGRFSGRQFSNSRSEMNVSTLELGDSALYLCASSFLTTLTRSEAFFGQGTRLTVV.

This rearrangement joins TRBV10-3 to TRBJ1-2; D call uncertain. The V gene's germline CDR1 is ENHRY and CDR2 SYGVKD. V shed 0 bases and J shed 4 bases, with 18 bases lying between them. This CDR3 has 17 amino acids. Written as DNA, the CDR3 is TGTGCCATCAGTGAGTCGAATTTCCGTATATCCGGCTATGGCTACACCTTC. It translates to CAISESNFRISGYGYTF.

The V call is TRBV30, the J call TRBJ2-5; 7 bases match TRBD2. V gave up 5 bases and J gave up 2 bases; unmatched junction bases: 8. CDR1 is GTSNPN and CDR2 is SVGIG in the germline V gene (reference sequence). This CDR3 contains 14 residues. In nucleotides, the CDR3 is TGTGCCTGGGCCCCGGGAGGCGTACAAGAGACCCAGTACTTC. Its translation: CAWAPGGVQETQYF.

This chain connects TRBV13 to TRBJ2-7, with 9 nucleotides matching TRBD2. This CDR3 region has 15 residues. Germline-derived CDR1 and CDR2 are PRHDT and FYEKMQ (reference sequence). J was trimmed by 2 bases and V by 5 bases; bases with no gene match: 7. The CDR3, as DNA: TGTGCCAGCAGCCGGACTAGCGACTTCCCCTACGAGCAGTACTTC. It translates to CASSRTSDFPYEQYF.